The rows below give T cell receptor beta chains drawn from one sample of a study of T-cell reconstitution after alpha-beta-depleted transplantation in children. TCRdb reanalysed the PCR reads using MiXCR and keeps one entry per CDR3 protein. The profile shows hundreds of thousands of distinct CDR3 sequences, approximately 8.4% of them singletons. The source was PBMCs, mostly from graft donor cells, collected 360 days after TCRalphabeta/CD19-depleted stem cell transplant. These receptors all stem from a male patient between 2 and 9 years old who had a stem cell transplant for acute myeloid leukemia, so the T cells may come from the graft donor. Each CDR3 is given with its conserved first and last residue. Each record gives: V gene, D gene, J gene, clone size, CDR3 protein, CDR3 DNA. D genes are given only for firm matches. Clone sizes are given selectively: once, few, many, or a class where the clone is expanded.

V gene: TRBV7-9
D gene: TRBD1
J gene: TRBJ2-7
clone size: few
CDR3 protein: CASSSRQGSYEQYF
CDR3 DNA: TGTGCCAGCAGCTCTCGACAGGGCAGCTACGAGCAGTACTTC

V gene: TRBV12-3/TRBV12-4
D gene: TRBD2
J gene: TRBJ2-1
clone size: .
CDR3 protein: CASSLAGASGSTDEQFF
CDR3 DNA: TGTGCCAGCAGTTTAGCGGGAGCTAGCGGGAGTACGGATGAGCAGTTCTTC

V gene: TRBV29-1
D gene: TRBD2
J gene: TRBJ2-1
clone size: few
CDR3 protein: CSGSGTSGNEQFF
CDR3 DNA: TGCAGCGGCTCCGGGACTAGCGGCAATGAGCAGTTCTTC

V gene: TRBV12-3/TRBV12-4
D gene: .
J gene: TRBJ2-7
clone size: few
CDR3 protein: CASSRATAPSEQYF
CDR3 DNA: TGTGCCAGCAGTAGAGCAACGGCTCCCTCCGAGCAGTACTTC

V gene: TRBV29-1
D gene: .
J gene: TRBJ1-1
clone size: many
CDR3 protein: CSVLRRQDGTEAFF
CDR3 DNA: TGCAGCGTTCTAAGACGACAGGACGGCACTGAAGCTTTCTTT

V gene: TRBV6-1
D gene: TRBD2
J gene: TRBJ2-1
clone size: many
CDR3 protein: CASSPWRWRGGYNEQFF
CDR3 DNA: TGTGCCAGCAGTCCCTGGCGATGGCGGGGGGGGTACAATGAGCAGTTCTTC

V gene: TRBV5-1
D gene: TRBD1
J gene: TRBJ2-7
clone size: few
CDR3 protein: CASSPRGQTYEQYF
CDR3 DNA: TGCGCCAGCAGCCCCCGGGGACAGACCTACGAGCAGTACTTC

V gene: TRBV29-1
D gene: .
J gene: TRBJ2-7
clone size: many
CDR3 protein: CSVQLDLNYEQYF
CDR3 DNA: TGCAGCGTCCAACTCGACTTGAACTACGAGCAGTACTTC

V gene: TRBV10-3
D gene: .
J gene: TRBJ2-7
clone size: many
CDR3 protein: CATQVLSSYEQYF
CDR3 DNA: TGTGCCACCCAGGTATTGAGCTCCTACGAGCAGTACTTC

V gene: TRBV7-3
D gene: TRBD1
J gene: TRBJ2-1
clone size: few
CDR3 protein: CASSSQQGADEQFF
CDR3 DNA: TGTGCCAGCAGCTCCCAACAGGGGGCGGATGAGCAGTTCTTC

V gene: TRBV20-1
D gene: .
J gene: TRBJ2-7
clone size: many
CDR3 protein: CSARDRVYEQYF
CDR3 DNA: TGCAGTGCTAGAGACAGGGTCTACGAGCAGTACTTC

V gene: TRBV12-3/TRBV12-4
D gene: .
J gene: TRBJ1-1
clone size: few
CDR3 protein: CASSLPGRAEAFF
CDR3 DNA: TGTGCCAGCAGTTTGCCGGGTAGGGCTGAAGCTTTCTTT

V gene: TRBV7-9
D gene: .
J gene: TRBJ2-2
clone size: few
CDR3 protein: CASSLGHISLFAGELFF
CDR3 DNA: TGTGCCAGCAGCTTAGGTCACATCTCTCTGTTTGCCGGGGAGCTGTTTTTT

V gene: TRBV24-1
D gene: TRBD2
J gene: TRBJ2-1
clone size: few
CDR3 protein: CATSDATSGGSNEQFF
CDR3 DNA: TGTGCCACCAGTGATGCGACTAGCGGGGGGTCCAATGAGCAGTTCTTC

V gene: TRBV10-2
D gene: .
J gene: TRBJ2-5
clone size: many
CDR3 protein: CASSEATGKETQYF
CDR3 DNA: TGCGCCAGCAGTGAGGCAACAGGGAAAGAGACCCAGTACTTC

V gene: TRBV20-1
D gene: .
J gene: TRBJ1-2
clone size: few
CDR3 protein: CSARQGSNYGYTF
CDR3 DNA: TGCAGTGCTAGACAGGGGTCTAACTATGGCTACACCTTC

V gene: TRBV6-1
D gene: TRBD2
J gene: TRBJ2-1
clone size: few
CDR3 protein: CASSTGGSPDEQFF
CDR3 DNA: TGTGCCAGCAGCACCGGCGGGAGTCCGGATGAGCAGTTCTTC

V gene: TRBV12-3/TRBV12-4
D gene: .
J gene: TRBJ2-3
clone size: many
CDR3 protein: CASSFPSADTQYF
CDR3 DNA: TGTGCCAGCAGTTTCCCAAGTGCAGATACGCAGTATTTT

V gene: TRBV20-1
D gene: .
J gene: TRBJ2-7
clone size: .
CDR3 protein: CSARDPARVVEQYF
CDR3 DNA: TGCAGTGCTAGAGATCCGGCCAGGGTTGTAGAGCAGTACTTC

V gene: TRBV28
D gene: TRBD2
J gene: TRBJ2-3
clone size: few
CDR3 protein: CASSLGLAGGPGTDTQYF
CDR3 DNA: TGTGCCAGCAGTTTGGGACTAGCGGGGGGGCCAGGGACAGATACGCAGTATTTT

V gene: TRBV7-6
D gene: .
J gene: TRBJ1-1
clone size: .
CDR3 protein: CASSSLTKRGTEAFF
CDR3 DNA: TGTGCCAGCAGCTCCTTAACAAAAAGAGGCACTGAAGCTTTCTTT

V gene: TRBV6-4
D gene: .
J gene: TRBJ2-1
clone size: many
CDR3 protein: CASSEDTGYNEQFF
CDR3 DNA: TGTGCCAGCAGTGAGGATACTGGTTACAATGAGCAGTTCTTC

V gene: TRBV18
D gene: TRBD1
J gene: TRBJ1-4
clone size: .
CDR3 protein: CASSPRDSNEKLFF
CDR3 DNA: TGTGCCAGCTCACCACGGGACAGTAATGAAAAACTGTTTTTT

V gene: TRBV4-2
D gene: TRBD2
J gene: TRBJ2-3
clone size: many
CDR3 protein: CASSQVQGLAGADTQYF
CDR3 DNA: TGTGCCAGCAGCCAAGTTCAAGGACTAGCGGGAGCAGATACGCAGTATTTT

V gene: TRBV6-1
D gene: .
J gene: TRBJ2-1
clone size: few
CDR3 protein: CASTSDRLLRENNEQFF
CDR3 DNA: TGTGCCAGCACGTCGGACAGGCTCCTCCGGGAGAACAATGAGCAGTTCTTC

V gene: TRBV29-1
D gene: .
J gene: TRBJ2-3
clone size: .
CDR3 protein: CSVGEQGPDTQYF
CDR3 DNA: TGCAGCGTTGGGGAGCAGGGGCCAGATACGCAGTATTTT

V gene: TRBV12-3/TRBV12-4
D gene: TRBD2
J gene: TRBJ2-4
clone size: many
CDR3 protein: CASSLSSGRVEGQYF
CDR3 DNA: TGTGCCAGCAGTTTGAGTAGCGGGAGGGTCGAGGGTCAGTACTTC

V gene: TRBV6-5
D gene: .
J gene: TRBJ2-4
clone size: few
CDR3 protein: CASSYSPVGLAKNIQYF
CDR3 DNA: TGTGCCAGCAGTTACAGTCCGGTGGGACTAGCCAAAAACATTCAGTACTTC

V gene: TRBV20-1
D gene: .
J gene: TRBJ2-3
clone size: many
CDR3 protein: CSARALGHITDTQYF
CDR3 DNA: TGCAGTGCTAGAGCCCTAGGCCATATCACAGATACGCAGTATTTT

V gene: TRBV29-1
D gene: .
J gene: TRBJ2-2
clone size: many
CDR3 protein: CSAERKLFYGELFF
CDR3 DNA: TGCAGCGCAGAGAGAAAGCTCTTTTACGGGGAGCTGTTTTTT

V gene: TRBV12-5
D gene: .
J gene: TRBJ2-2
clone size: few
CDR3 protein: CASGLLPIQETGELFF
CDR3 DNA: TGTGCTAGTGGTTTGCTTCCCATCCAAGAGACCGGGGAGCTGTTTTTT

V gene: TRBV10-3
D gene: .
J gene: TRBJ2-7
clone size: .
CDR3 protein: CAISENDEQYF
CDR3 DNA: TGTGCCATCAGTGAGAACGACGAGCAGTACTTC

V gene: TRBV12-3/TRBV12-4
D gene: TRBD1
J gene: TRBJ2-1
clone size: few
CDR3 protein: CASSFRQGASNEQFF
CDR3 DNA: TGTGCCAGCAGTTTCCGACAGGGGGCTTCTAATGAGCAGTTCTTC

V gene: TRBV12-3/TRBV12-4
D gene: .
J gene: TRBJ1-5
clone size: .
CDR3 protein: CASIHSGSNQPQHF
CDR3 DNA: TGTGCCAGCATCCACTCGGGTAGCAATCAGCCCCAGCATTTT

V gene: TRBV6-2/TRBV6-3
D gene: TRBD1
J gene: TRBJ2-1
clone size: few
CDR3 protein: CASSYADRGNEQFF
CDR3 DNA: TGTGCCAGCAGTTATGCCGACAGGGGCAATGAGCAGTTCTTC

V gene: TRBV7-2
D gene: .
J gene: TRBJ2-5
clone size: many
CDR3 protein: CASSSLETQYF
CDR3 DNA: TGTGCCAGCAGCTCGCTCGAGACCCAGTACTTC